This is a list of T cell receptor beta chains from one sample in a study of blood T cells in healthy people across ages. One entry per CDR3 protein results from TCRdb running MiXCR on the 5' RACE reads. The data show 870,000 or so distinct CDR3 sequences, 29% seen once. The sample taken for sequencing was blood. The receptor source for this set is a woman older than 75 in good health. CDR3s include the opening cysteine and the closing phenylalanine or tryptophan. Each record gives: CDR3 DNA, CDR3 protein, D gene, J gene, clone size, V gene. A D gene is named only where the DNA matches it firmly. Expanded clones are given a class, and other clones once, few, many or no size at all.

TGTGCCAGCAGCTCGTACAGTCGGTGGGAGCAGTTCTTC,CASSSYSRWEQFF,-,TRBJ2-1,once,TRBV6-2/TRBV6-3
TGTGCCAGCACATATGCAGGGGGTAGGGGCTACACCTTC,CASTYAGGRGYTF,TRBD1,TRBJ1-2,many,TRBV12-3/TRBV12-4
TGTGCCAGCAGTTGGACTAGCGGGGGATTTAGAACAGATACGCAGTATTTT,CASSWTSGGFRTDTQYF,TRBD2,TRBJ2-3,-,TRBV12-3/TRBV12-4
TGCAGTGCCCAGGGGCGGCAGAGTGAGCAGTTCTTC,CSAQGRQSEQFF,-,TRBJ2-1,few,TRBV20-1
TGTGCCAGCATGACCCGCAATGAGCAGTTCTTC,CASMTRNEQFF,-,TRBJ2-1,few,TRBV6-5
TGCGCCAACAGCTTATTGCAGACGTATGGCTACACCTTC,CANSLLQTYGYTF,-,TRBJ1-2,-,TRBV5-1
TGTGCCAGCACAGACAGGTCAAACTATGGCTACACCTTC,CASTDRSNYGYTF,-,TRBJ1-2,few,TRBV3-1
TGTGCCAGCAGCTTAGAGGCCAGGACGAACTATGGCTACACCTTC,CASSLEARTNYGYTF,-,TRBJ1-2,many,TRBV7-2
TGTGCCAGCAGTCTAAGGGTGGGAAACATTCAGTACTTC,CASSLRVGNIQYF,-,TRBJ2-4,many,TRBV27
TGTGCCAGCAGTCTCACCATGTCTTGGTACACTGAAGCTTTCTTT,CASSLTMSWYTEAFF,-,TRBJ1-1,-,TRBV6-2/TRBV6-3
TGTGCCAGCACCCAAGAAGGACTAGCGGTGTACGAGCAGTACTTC,CASTQEGLAVYEQYF,TRBD2,TRBJ2-7,-,TRBV3-1
TGCAGTGCTAGAGATGGTAAGGGAAATCAGCCCCAGCATTTT,CSARDGKGNQPQHF,-,TRBJ1-5,few,TRBV20-1
TGTGCCAGCAGTTACACCAGACTTCGGGCGGCAGATACGCAGTATTTT,CASSYTRLRAADTQYF,-,TRBJ2-3,many,TRBV6-5
TGTGCCAGCAGCTTAAGTAGTCAGACCCAGTACTTC,CASSLSSQTQYF,-,TRBJ2-5,-,TRBV7-2
TGCAGTGCTAGCGCAAATTCGGATACGCAGTATTTT,CSASANSDTQYF,-,TRBJ2-3,many,TRBV20-1
TGCACCAGCAGCCTAGGGACAGACCCCAATCAGCCCCAGCATTTT,CTSSLGTDPNQPQHF,TRBD1,TRBJ1-5,few,TRBV5-1
TGTGCCAGCAGCGAAGAACGTAGCGGGGGAGTGGGTACGCAGTATTTT,CASSEERSGGVGTQYF,TRBD2,TRBJ2-3,many,TRBV4-2
TGTGCCAGCAGCCCCGTCGGGTCAACCGGGGAGCTGTTTTTT,CASSPVGSTGELFF,-,TRBJ2-2,few,TRBV7-2
TGTGCCAGCAGTTTAAATTCAGGGGGATACTACGAGCAGTACTTC,CASSLNSGGYYEQYF,TRBD1,TRBJ2-7,many,TRBV28
TGCAGCGTTAGGACAGCTATGAACACTGAAGCTTTCTTT,CSVRTAMNTEAFF,-,TRBJ1-1,many,TRBV29-1
TGCAGTGCTCGACTCGGGACAGGGGGCAGGGAAAAACTGTTTTTT,CSARLGTGGREKLFF,TRBD1,TRBJ1-4,few,TRBV20-1
TGTGCCAGCAGGCTAACTAGCGGGGGAATATATGAGCAGTTCTTC,CASRLTSGGIYEQFF,TRBD2,TRBJ2-1,many,TRBV6-2/TRBV6-3
TGTGCCAGCAGCTTAGACCTAGCGGCTAGATACAATGAGCAGTTCTTC,CASSLDLAARYNEQFF,TRBD2,TRBJ2-1,-,TRBV7-2
TGCAGTGCCCCGGACAGGGAAGGTCAGCCCCAGCATTTT,CSAPDREGQPQHF,TRBD1,TRBJ1-5,many,TRBV20-1
TGTGCCAGCTCACCACCGAAGACAGGAGTAGGTAGCTACACCTTC,CASSPPKTGVGSYTF,-,TRBJ1-2,-,TRBV18
TGTGCCAGCAGCTTAAGCCGGGGTAAACAGGGGACTGAAGCTTTCTTT,CASSLSRGKQGTEAFF,TRBD1,TRBJ1-1,few,TRBV11-2
TGCAGCGCTAGCGGCTCCTACGAGCAGTACTTC,CSASGSYEQYF,TRBD2,TRBJ2-7,few,TRBV29-1
TGTGCCAGCAGGATTGGCACCGGGGAGCTGTTTTTT,CASRIGTGELFF,-,TRBJ2-2,few,TRBV27
TGCAGCGTGATACAGGGAAGTACAGATATGCAGTATTTT,CSVIQGSTDMQYF,-,TRBJ2-3,once,TRBV29-1
TGTGCCAGCAGCCGCCGACTGGCATCAATGAACACTGAAGCTTTCTTT,CASSRRLASMNTEAFF,-,TRBJ1-1,few,TRBV6-2/TRBV6-3
TGTGCCAGCAGCCCCGACTCCGGGGAGCTGTTTTTT,CASSPDSGELFF,-,TRBJ2-2,few,TRBV12-3/TRBV12-4
TGTGCCAGCAGCTTAGCTTCAGCGACAGGGAACTATGGCTACACCTTC,CASSLASATGNYGYTF,TRBD1,TRBJ1-2,many,TRBV7-9